This entry concerns a single T cell receptor (beta chain). Its antigen is undetermined. This record belongs to a study of monozygotic twins with inflammatory bowel disease. Overall study findings and caveats: Similarity of repertoires did not differ between concordant and discordant twins, possibly from limited power. Reduced clonotype sharing with other individuals was observed in IBD patients relative to healthy twins, especially with disease activity.

Germline CDR1 and CDR2: ENHRY and SYGVKD. CDR3 length: 12 residues. Using the 5' RACE reads, TCRdb records one entry per CDR3 protein without DNA. The table lists about 420,000 distinct CDR3 sequences. The rearrangement links TRBV10-3 to TRBJ2-7; there is no DNA to check the TCRdb D call of TRBD2. The TCR was taken from a human donor with ulcerative colitis or Crohn's disease, or a healthy co-twin of an affected twin (not recorded which). Sequencing was performed on blood. This chain's CDR3 is CGCGDGSYEQYF.